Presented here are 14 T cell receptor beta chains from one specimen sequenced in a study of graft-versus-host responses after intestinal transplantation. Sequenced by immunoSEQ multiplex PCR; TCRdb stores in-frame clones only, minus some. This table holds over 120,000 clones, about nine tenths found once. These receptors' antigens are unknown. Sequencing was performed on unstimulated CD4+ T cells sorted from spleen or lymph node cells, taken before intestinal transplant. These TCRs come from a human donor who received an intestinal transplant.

CDR3 in amino acids: CASSESRRGMNTEAFF. CDR3 sequence (DNA): TGTGCCAGCAGTGAATCCCGAAGGGGTATGAACACTGAAGCTTTCTTT. The gene calls are TRBV25-1 and TRBJ1-1, with a weak D call TRBD1 (5 bases). This CDR3 region has 16 residues. Germline V gene lookup returns CDR1 MGHDK and CDR2 SYGVNS. V was cut by 1 base and J by 0 bases, with 12 bases left in between.

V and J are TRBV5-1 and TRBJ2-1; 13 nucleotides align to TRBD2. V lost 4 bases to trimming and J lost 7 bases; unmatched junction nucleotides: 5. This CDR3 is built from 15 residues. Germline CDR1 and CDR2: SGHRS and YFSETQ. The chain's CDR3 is CASSPGLAGDNEQFF. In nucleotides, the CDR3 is TGCGCCAGCAGCCCCGGACTAGCGGGAGATAATGAGCAGTTCTTC.

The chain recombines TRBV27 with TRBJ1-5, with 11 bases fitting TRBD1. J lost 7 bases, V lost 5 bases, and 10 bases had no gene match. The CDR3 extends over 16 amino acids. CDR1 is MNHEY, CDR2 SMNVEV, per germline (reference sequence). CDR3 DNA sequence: TGTGCCAGCAGTGGACGGACAGGGGGCGCGGGGCAGCCCCAGCATTTT. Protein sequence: CASSGRTGGAGQPQHF.

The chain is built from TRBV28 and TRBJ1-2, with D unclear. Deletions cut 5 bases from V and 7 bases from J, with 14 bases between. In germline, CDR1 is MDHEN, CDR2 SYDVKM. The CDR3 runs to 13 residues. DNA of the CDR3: TGTGCCAGCAGTATTATGGGTCCGGGTGGCTACACCTTC. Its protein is CASSIMGPGGYTF.

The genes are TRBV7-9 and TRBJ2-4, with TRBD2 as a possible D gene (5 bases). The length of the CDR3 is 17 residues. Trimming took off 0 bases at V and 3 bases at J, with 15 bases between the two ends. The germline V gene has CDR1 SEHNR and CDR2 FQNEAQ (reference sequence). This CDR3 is CASSLALAGGVKNIQYF. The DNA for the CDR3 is TGTGCCAGCAGCTTAGCGTTGGCGGGTGGAGTCAAAAACATTCAGTACTTC.

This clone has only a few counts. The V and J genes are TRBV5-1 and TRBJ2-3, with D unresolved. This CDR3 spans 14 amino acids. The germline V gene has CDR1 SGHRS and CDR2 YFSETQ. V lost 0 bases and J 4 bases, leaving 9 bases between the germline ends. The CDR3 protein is CASSLDLLADTQYF. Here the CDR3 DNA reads TGCGCCAGCAGCTTGGACCTCTTGGCAGATACGCAGTATTTT. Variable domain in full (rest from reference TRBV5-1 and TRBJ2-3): KAGVTQTPRYLIKTRGQQVTLSCSPISGHRSVSWYQQTPGQGLQFLFEYFSETQRNKGNFPGRFSGRQFSNSRSEMNVSTLELGDSALYLCASSLDLLADTQYFGPGTRLTVL.

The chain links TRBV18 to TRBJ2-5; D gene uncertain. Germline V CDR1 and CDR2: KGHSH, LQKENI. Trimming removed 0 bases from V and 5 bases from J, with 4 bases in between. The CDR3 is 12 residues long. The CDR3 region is CASSPPGETQYF. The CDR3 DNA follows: TGTGCCAGCTCACCACCAGGGGAGACCCAGTACTTC.

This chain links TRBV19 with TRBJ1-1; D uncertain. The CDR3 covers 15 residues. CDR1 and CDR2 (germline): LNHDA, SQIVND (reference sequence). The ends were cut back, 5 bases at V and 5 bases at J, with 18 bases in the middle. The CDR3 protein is CASSPKVGSRTEAFF. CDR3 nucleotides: TGTGCCAGTAGTCCTAAAGTGGGGTCGCGAACTGAAGCTTTCTTT.

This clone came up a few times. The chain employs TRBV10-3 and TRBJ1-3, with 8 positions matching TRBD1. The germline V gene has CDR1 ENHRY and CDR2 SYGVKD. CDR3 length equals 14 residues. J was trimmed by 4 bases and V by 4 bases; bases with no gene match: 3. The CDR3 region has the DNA TGTGCCATCAGTGGGACAGGGTGGGGAAACACCATATATTTT. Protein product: CAISGTGWGNTIYF.

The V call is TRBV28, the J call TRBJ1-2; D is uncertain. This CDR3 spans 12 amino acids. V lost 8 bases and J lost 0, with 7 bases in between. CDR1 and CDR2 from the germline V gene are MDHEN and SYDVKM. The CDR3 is CASLSANYGYTF. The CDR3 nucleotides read TGTGCCAGCCTGTCGGCTAACTATGGCTACACCTTC.

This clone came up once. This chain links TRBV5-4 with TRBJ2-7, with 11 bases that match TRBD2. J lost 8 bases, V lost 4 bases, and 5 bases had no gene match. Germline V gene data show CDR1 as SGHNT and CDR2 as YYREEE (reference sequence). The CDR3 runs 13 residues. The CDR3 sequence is CASSDTSGSKQYF. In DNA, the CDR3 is TGTGCCAGCAGCGATACTAGCGGGAGCAAGCAGTACTTC.

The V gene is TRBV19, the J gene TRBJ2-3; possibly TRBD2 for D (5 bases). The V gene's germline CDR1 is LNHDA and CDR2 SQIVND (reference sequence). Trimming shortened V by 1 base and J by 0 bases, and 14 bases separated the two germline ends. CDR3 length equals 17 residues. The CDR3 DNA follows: TGTGCCAGTAGTATAGTTTTGGCTAGCAAAAGCACAGATACGCAGTATTTT. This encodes CASSIVLASKSTDTQYF.

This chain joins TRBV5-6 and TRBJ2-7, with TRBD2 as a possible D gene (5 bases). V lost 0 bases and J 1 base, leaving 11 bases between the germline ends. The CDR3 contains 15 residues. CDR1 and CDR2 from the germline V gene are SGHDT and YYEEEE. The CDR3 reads CASSLAQRPSYEQYF. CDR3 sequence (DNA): TGTGCCAGCAGCTTGGCCCAGCGGCCGTCCTACGAGCAGTACTTC.

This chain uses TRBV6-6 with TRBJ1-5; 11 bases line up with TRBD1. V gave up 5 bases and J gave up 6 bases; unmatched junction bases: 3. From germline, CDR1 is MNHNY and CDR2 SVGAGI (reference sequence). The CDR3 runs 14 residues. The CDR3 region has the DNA TGTGCCAGCAGTCCCGGACAGGGGGCTCAGCCCCAGCATTTT. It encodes CASSPGQGAQPQHF.